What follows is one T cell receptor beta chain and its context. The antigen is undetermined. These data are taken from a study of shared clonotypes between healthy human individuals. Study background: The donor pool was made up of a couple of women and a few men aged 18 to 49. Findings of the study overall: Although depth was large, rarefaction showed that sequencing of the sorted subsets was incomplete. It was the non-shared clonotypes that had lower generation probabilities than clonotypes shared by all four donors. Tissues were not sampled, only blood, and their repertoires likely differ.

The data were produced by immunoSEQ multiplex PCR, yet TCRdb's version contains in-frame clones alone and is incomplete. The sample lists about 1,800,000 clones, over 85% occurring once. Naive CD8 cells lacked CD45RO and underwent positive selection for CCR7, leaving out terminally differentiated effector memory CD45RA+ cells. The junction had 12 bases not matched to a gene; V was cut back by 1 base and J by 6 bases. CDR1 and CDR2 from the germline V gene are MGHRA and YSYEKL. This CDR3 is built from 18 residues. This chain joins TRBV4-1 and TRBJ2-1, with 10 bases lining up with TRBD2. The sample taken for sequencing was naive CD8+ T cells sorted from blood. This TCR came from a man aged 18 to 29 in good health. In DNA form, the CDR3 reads TGCGCCAGCAGCCAAGCTGGAGCGGGAGGGCTCATGAGCAATGAGCAGTTCTTC. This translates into CASSQAGAGGLMSNEQFF.